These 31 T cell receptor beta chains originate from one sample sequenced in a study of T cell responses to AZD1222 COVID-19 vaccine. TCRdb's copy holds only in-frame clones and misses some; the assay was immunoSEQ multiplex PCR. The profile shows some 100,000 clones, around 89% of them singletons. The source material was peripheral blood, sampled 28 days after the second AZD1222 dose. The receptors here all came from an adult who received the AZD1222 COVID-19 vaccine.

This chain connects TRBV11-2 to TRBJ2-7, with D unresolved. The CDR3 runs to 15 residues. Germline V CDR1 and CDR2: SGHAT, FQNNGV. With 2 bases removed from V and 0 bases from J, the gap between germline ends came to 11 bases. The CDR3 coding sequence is TGTGCCAGCAGCTTAAGCACAGCCCGCTCCTACGAGCAGTACTTC. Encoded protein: CASSLSTARSYEQYF.

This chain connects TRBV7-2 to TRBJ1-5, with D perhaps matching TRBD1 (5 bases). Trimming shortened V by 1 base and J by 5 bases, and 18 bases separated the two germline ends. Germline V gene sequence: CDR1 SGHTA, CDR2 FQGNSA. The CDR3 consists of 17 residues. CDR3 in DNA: TGTGCCAGCAGCTTAGTCGGGGGGGAAGGGGTGGATCAGCCCCAGCATTTT. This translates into CASSLVGGEGVDQPQHF.

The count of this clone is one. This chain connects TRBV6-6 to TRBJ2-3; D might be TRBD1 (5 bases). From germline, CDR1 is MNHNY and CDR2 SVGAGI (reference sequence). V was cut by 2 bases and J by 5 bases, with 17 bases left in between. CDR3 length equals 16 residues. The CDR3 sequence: CASSYPQGFKGDTQYF. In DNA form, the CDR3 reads TGTGCCAGCAGTTACCCTCAGGGTTTTAAGGGAGATACGCAGTATTTT.

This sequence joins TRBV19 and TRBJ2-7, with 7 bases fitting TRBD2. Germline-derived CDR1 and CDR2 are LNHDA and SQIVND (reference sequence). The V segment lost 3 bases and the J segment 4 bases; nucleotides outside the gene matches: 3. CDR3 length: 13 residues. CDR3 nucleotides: TGTGCCAGTAGTATTGCGGGGGATTACGAGCAGTACTTC. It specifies CASSIAGDYEQYF. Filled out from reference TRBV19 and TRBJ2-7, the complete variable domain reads DGGITQSPKYLFRKEGQNVTLSCEQNLNHDAMYWYRQDPGQGLRLIYYSQIVNDFQKGDIAEGYSVSREKKESFPLTVTSAQKNPTAFYLCASSIAGDYEQYFGPGTRLTVT.

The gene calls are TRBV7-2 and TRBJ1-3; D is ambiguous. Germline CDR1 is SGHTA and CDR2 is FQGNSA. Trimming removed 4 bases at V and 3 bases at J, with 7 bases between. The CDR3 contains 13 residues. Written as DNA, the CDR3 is TGTGCCAGCAGCTCCATTATTGGAAACACCATATATTTT. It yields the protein CASSSIIGNTIYF.

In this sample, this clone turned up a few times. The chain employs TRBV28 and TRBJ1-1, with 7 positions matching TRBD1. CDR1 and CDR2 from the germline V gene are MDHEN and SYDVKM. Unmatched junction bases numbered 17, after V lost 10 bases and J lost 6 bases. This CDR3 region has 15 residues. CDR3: CATLLSKGARSEAFF. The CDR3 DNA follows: TGTGCCACCCTGCTGAGTAAGGGGGCTAGGTCTGAAGCTTTCTTT.

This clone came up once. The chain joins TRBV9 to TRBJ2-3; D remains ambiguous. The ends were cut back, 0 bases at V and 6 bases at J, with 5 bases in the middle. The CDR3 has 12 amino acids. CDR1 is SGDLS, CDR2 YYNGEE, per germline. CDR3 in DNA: TGTGCCAGCAGCGTAGCGGAGGATACGCAGTATTTT. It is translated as CASSVAEDTQYF.

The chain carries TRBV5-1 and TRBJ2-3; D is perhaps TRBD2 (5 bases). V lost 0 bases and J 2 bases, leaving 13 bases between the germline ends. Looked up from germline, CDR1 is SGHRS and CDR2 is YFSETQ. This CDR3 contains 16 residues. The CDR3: CASSLAIMRDTDTQYF. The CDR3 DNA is TGCGCCAGCAGCTTGGCCATTATGAGGGACACAGATACGCAGTATTTT. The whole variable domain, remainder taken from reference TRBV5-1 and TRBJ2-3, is KAGVTQTPRYLIKTRGQQVTLSCSPISGHRSVSWYQQTPGQGLQFLFEYFSETQRNKGNFPGRFSGRQFSNSRSEMNVSTLELGDSALYLCASSLAIMRDTDTQYFGPGTRLTVL.

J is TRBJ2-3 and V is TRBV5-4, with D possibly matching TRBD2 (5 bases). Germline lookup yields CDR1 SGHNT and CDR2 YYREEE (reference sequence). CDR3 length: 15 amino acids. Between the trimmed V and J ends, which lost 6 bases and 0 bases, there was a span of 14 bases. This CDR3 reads CASTPWERSTDTQYF. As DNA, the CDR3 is TGTGCCAGCACCCCGTGGGAGCGGAGCACAGATACGCAGTATTTT.

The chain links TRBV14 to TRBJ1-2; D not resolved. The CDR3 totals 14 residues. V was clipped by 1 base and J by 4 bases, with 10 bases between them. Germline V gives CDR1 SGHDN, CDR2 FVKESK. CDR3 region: CASSQGIAFYGYTF. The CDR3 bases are TGTGCCAGCAGCCAAGGTATAGCCTTCTATGGCTACACCTTC. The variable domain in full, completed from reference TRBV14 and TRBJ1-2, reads EAGVTQFPSHSVIEKGQTVTLRCDPISGHDNLYWYRRVMGKEIKFLLHFVKESKQDESGMPNNRFLAERTGGTYSTLKVQPAELEDSGVYFCASSQGIAFYGYTFGSGTRLTVV.

In nucleotides, the CDR3 is TGCGCCAGCAGCGCCCTGGGGGGCACTGAAGCTTTCTTT. It is translated as CASSALGGTEAFF. The chain combines TRBV10-2 with TRBJ1-1; TRBD1 might be the D (5 bases). Germline V gene lookup returns CDR1 WSHSY and CDR2 SAAADI. V was cut by 6 bases and J by 4 bases, with 12 bases left in between. The CDR3 totals 13 residues.

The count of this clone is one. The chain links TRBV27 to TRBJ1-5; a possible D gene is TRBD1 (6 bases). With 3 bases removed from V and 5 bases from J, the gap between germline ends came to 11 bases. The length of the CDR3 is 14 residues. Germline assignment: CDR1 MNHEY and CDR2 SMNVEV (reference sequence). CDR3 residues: CASSFAGVHQPQHF. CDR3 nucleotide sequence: TGTGCCAGCAGTTTTGCAGGGGTTCATCAGCCCCAGCATTTT.

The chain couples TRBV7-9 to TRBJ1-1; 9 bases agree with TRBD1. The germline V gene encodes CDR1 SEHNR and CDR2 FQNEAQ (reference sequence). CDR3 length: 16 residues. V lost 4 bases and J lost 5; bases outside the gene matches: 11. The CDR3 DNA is TGTGCCAGCAGCTACGGGGACAGGGTACCTGTGACTGAAGCTTTCTTT. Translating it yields CASSYGDRVPVTEAFF.

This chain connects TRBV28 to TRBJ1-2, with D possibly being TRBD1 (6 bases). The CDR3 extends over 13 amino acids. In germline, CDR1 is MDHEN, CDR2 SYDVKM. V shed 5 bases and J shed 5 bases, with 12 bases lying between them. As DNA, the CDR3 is TGTGCCAGCAGTGAAGCCGGGACATATGGCTACACCTTC. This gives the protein CASSEAGTYGYTF.

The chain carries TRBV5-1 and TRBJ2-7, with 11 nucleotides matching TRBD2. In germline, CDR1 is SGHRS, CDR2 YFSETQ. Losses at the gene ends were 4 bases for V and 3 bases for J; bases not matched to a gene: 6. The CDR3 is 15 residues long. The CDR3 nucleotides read TGCGCCAGCAGCCGACTAGCGGGACTCAACTACGAGCAGTACTTC. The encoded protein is CASSRLAGLNYEQYF.

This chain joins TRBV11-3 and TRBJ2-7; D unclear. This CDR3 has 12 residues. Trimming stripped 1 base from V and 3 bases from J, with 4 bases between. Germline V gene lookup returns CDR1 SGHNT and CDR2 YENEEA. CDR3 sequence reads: CASSLVHYEQYF. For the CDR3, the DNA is TGTGCCAGCAGCTTAGTTCACTACGAGCAGTACTTC.

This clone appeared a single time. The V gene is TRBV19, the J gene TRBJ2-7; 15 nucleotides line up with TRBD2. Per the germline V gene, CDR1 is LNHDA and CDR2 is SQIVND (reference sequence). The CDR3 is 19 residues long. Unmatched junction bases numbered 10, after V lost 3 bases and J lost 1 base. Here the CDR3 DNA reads TGTGCCAGTAGTATTGCTGGACTAGCGGGAGGGCCATGGTCCTACGAGCAGTACTTC. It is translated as CASSIAGLAGGPWSYEQYF.

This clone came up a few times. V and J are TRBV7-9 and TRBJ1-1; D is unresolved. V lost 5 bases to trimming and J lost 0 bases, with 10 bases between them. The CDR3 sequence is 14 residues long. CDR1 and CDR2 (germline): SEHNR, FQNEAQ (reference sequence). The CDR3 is CASSPFQMNTEAFF. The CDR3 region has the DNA TGTGCCAGCAGCCCATTTCAAATGAACACTGAAGCTTTCTTT.

CDR3: CASSIRLAGGEQYF. The CDR3 region has the DNA TGTGCCAGTAGTATCCGACTAGCGGGTGGCGAGCAGTACTTC. The rearrangement links TRBV19 to TRBJ2-7; TRBD2 aligns across 10 bases. Germline trimming cut 3 bases from V and 6 bases from J; bases unmatched to any gene: 5. This CDR3 is built from 14 residues. CDR1 is LNHDA, CDR2 SQIVND, per germline (reference sequence).

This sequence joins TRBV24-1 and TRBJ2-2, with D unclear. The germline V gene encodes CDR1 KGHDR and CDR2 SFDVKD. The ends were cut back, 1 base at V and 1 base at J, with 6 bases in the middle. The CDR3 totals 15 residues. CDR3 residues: CATSDFRGNTGELFF. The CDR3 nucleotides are TGTGCCACCAGTGATTTTCGTGGGAACACCGGGGAGCTGTTTTTT.

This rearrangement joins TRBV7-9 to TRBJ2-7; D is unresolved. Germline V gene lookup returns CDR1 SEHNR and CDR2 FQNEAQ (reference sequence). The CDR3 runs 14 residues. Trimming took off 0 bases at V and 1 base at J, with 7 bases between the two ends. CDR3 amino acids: CASSLASNSYEQYF. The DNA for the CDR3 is TGTGCCAGCAGCTTAGCGTCCAATTCCTACGAGCAGTACTTC.

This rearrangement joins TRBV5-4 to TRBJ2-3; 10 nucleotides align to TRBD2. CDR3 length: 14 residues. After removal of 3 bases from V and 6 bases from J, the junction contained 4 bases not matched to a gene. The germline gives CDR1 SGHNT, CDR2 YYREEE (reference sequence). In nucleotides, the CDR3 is TGTGCCAGCAGCTCTAGCGGGGGCAGGGATACGCAGTATTTT. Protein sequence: CASSSSGGRDTQYF.

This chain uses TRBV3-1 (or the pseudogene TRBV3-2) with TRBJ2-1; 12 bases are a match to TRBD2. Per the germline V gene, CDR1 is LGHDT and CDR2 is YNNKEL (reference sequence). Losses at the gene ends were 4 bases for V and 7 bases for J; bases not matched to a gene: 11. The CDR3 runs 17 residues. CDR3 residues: CASSRSASGGAMNEQFF. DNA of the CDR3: TGTGCCAGCAGCCGGTCCGCTAGCGGGGGGGCCATGAATGAGCAGTTCTTC.

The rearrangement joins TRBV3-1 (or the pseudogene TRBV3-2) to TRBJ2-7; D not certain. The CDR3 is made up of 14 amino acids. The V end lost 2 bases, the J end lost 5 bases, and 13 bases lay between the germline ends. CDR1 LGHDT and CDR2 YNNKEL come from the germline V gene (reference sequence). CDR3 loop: CASSQIQKMDEQYF. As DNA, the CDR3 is TGTGCCAGCAGCCAAATACAAAAGATGGACGAGCAGTACTTC.

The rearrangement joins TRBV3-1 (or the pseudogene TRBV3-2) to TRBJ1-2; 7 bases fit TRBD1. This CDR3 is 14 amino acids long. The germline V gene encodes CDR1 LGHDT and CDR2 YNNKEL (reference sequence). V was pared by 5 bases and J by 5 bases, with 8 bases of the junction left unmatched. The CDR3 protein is CASSGHRGTYGYTF. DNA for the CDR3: TGTGCCAGCAGCGGGCACAGGGGCACTTATGGCTACACCTTC.

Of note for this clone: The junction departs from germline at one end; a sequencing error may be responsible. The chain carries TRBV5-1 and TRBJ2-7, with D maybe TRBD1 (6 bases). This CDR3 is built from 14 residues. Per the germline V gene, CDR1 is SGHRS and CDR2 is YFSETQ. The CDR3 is CASSFRTESYEQYF. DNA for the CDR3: TGCGCCAGCAGCTTTCGGACAGAATCTTACGAGCAGTATTTC.

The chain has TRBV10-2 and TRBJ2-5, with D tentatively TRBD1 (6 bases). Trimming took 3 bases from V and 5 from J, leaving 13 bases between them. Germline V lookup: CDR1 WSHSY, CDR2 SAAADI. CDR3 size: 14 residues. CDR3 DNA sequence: TGCGCCAGCAGTGACGATCAAAGGGGGGAGACCCAGTACTTC. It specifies CASSDDQRGETQYF.

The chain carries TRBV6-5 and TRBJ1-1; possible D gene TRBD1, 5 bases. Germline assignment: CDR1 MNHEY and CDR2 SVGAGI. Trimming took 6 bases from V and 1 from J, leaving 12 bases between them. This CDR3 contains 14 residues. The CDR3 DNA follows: TGTGCCAGCAGCCCCCCGACAGCGAACACTGAAGCTTTCTTT. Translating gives CASSPPTANTEAFF.

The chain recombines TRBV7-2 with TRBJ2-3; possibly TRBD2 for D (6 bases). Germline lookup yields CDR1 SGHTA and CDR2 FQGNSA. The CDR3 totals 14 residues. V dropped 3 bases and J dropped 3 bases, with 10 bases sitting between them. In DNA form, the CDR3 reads TGTGCCAGCAGCTTCCTAGCGAGTACAGATACGCAGTATTTT. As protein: CASSFLASTDTQYF.

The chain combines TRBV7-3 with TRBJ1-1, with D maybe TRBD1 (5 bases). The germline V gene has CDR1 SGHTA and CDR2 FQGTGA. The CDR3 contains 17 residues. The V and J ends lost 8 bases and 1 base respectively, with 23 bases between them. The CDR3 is CASAFLNPGLGNTEAFF. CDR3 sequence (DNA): TGTGCCAGCGCCTTCCTCAATCCAGGGTTGGGGAACACTGAAGCTTTCTTT.

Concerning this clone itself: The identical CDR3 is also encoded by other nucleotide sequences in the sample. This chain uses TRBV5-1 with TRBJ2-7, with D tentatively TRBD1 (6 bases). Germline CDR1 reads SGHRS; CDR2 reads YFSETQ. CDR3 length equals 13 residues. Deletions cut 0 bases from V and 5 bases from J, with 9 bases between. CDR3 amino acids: CASSLGQGNEQYF. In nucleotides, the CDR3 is TGCGCCAGCAGCTTGGGTCAGGGGAACGAGCAGTACTTC.